This TCR beta chain was found in a study of PD-1 blockade in classical Hodgkin lymphoma. Germline V gene data show CDR1 as SGHAT and CDR2 as FQDESV (reference sequence). This CDR3 comprises 15 residues. V lost 5 bases and J lost 2, with 15 bases in between. Each of the patients experienced relapse following autologous stem cell transplantation, and their brentuximab vedotin exposure differed. Complete response, partial response or progressive disease made up the best responses. Data came from immunoSEQ multiplex PCR; TCRdb stores just in-frame clones and leaves some out. This sample carries over 70,000 clones, 89% of them seen once, and the ten largest clones take about 20%.

V usage is TRBV11-1 and J usage is TRBJ1-2, with a possible D match to TRBD1 (5 bases). Sequencing used peripheral blood mononuclear cells (PBMCs), obtained at baseline. This clonotype was obtained from a human donor with classical Hodgkin lymphoma. The CDR3, as DNA: TGTGCCAGCAGCCTGGGGGTCCAGGGAAACTATGGCTACACCTTC. This translates into CASSLGVQGNYGYTF.